Listed below are T cell receptor beta chains from one sample, sequenced in a study of technical replicates of blood from a few donors. Generated by immunoSEQ multiplex PCR, the TCRdb table keeps only in-frame clones and is missing some. Here the sample spans roughly 90,000 clones, 90% to 96% being singletons. Sequences were obtained from T cells isolated from PBMCs. These receptors were taken from a human donor in good health. CDR3s include the opening cysteine and the closing phenylalanine or tryptophan. The D gene is left open where the match is weak. Where a row states a size, it is once, few, many or the class of an expanded clone; other rows omit it.

size: NA; J: TRBJ2-2; D: NA; V: TRBV18; DNA: TGTGCCAGCTCACCACGACAGGGAGGCACCGGGGAGCTGTTTTTT; CDR3: CASSPRQGGTGELFF
size: once; J: TRBJ2-1; D: TRBD2; V: TRBV5-4; DNA: TGTGCCAGCAGCCGAACGGGACTAGCAGACAATGAGCAGTTCTTC; CDR3: CASSRTGLADNEQFF
size: NA; J: TRBJ2-7; D: NA; V: TRBV11-2; DNA: TGTGCCAGCAGTTTACGAGACGAGCAGTACTTC; CDR3: CASSLRDEQYF
size: NA; J: TRBJ1-3; D: TRBD1; V: TRBV6-5; DNA: TGTGCCAGCAGTCCGACAGGGGGTATTTGGGACACCATATATTTT; CDR3: CASSPTGGIWDTIYF
size: NA; J: TRBJ1-1; D: TRBD1; V: TRBV4-2; DNA: TGTGCCAGCAGCCTACTCGACAGGGGGGACACTGAAGCTTTCTTT; CDR3: CASSLLDRGDTEAFF
size: NA; J: TRBJ2-7; D: TRBD2; V: TRBV11-2; DNA: TGTGCCAGCAGCTTAGCGATGGGACTAGCCCCCGAGCAGTACTTC; CDR3: CASSLAMGLAPEQYF
size: NA; J: TRBJ2-2; D: TRBD1; V: TRBV7-3; DNA: TGTGCCAGCAGCCCGCGACAGGGGGGGTTCGGGGAGCTGTTTTTT; CDR3: CASSPRQGGFGELFF
size: once; J: TRBJ1-2; D: NA; V: TRBV30; DNA: TGTGCCTGGAGTAGGGACAACCATGGCTACACCTTC; CDR3: CAWSRDNHGYTF
size: NA; J: TRBJ2-1; D: TRBD2; V: TRBV7-3; DNA: TGTGCCAGCAGCTTAATGACTAGCGGGAGATGGGAGCAGTTCTTC; CDR3: CASSLMTSGRWEQFF
size: NA; J: TRBJ2-7; D: TRBD2; V: TRBV30; DNA: TGTGCCTGGAGTAGAAGCGGGAGAGTCTACGAGCAGTACTTC; CDR3: CAWSRSGRVYEQYF
size: NA; J: TRBJ1-2; D: NA; V: TRBV6-5; DNA: TGTGCCAGCAGTTACTCCGGGGGTGATGGCTACACCTTC; CDR3: CASSYSGGDGYTF
size: NA; J: TRBJ1-4; D: NA; V: TRBV5-5; DNA: TGTGCCAGCAGCCAGATACGGGGGGGGGAGGAAAAACTGTTTTTT; CDR3: CASSQIRGGEEKLFF
size: NA; J: TRBJ2-2; D: NA; V: TRBV7-9; DNA: TGTGCCAGCAGCGTGGACTCCATGCTGTTTTTT; CDR3: CASSVDSMLFF
size: NA; J: TRBJ1-3; D: NA; V: TRBV28; DNA: TGTGCCAGCAGTTTAGCCTACAGGGACTCTGGAAACACCATATATTTT; CDR3: CASSLAYRDSGNTIYF
size: NA; J: TRBJ2-1; D: TRBD1; V: TRBV6-5; DNA: TGTGCCACTTCCCCCGGACAGGACAACAATGAGCAGTTCTTC; CDR3: CATSPGQDNNEQFF
size: NA; J: TRBJ2-3; D: TRBD2; V: TRBV5-4; DNA: TGTGCCAGCAGCCCAGGGACTAGCGGGTCCACAGATACGCAGTATTTT; CDR3: CASSPGTSGSTDTQYF
size: NA; J: TRBJ2-5; D: NA; V: TRBV13; DNA: TGTGCCAGCAGTCTAACTAGCACTGAGACCCAGTACTTC; CDR3: CASSLTSTETQYF
size: NA; J: TRBJ1-3; D: NA; V: TRBV30; DNA: TGTGCCTGGAGTGGGGGGGGAGGGAACACCATATATTTT; CDR3: CAWSGGGGNTIYF
size: NA; J: TRBJ1-1; D: TRBD1; V: TRBV28; DNA: TGTGCCAGCAGTCCGGGACAGACGAACACTGAAGCTTTCTTT; CDR3: CASSPGQTNTEAFF
size: NA; J: TRBJ1-1; D: NA; V: TRBV27; DNA: TGTGCCAGCAGTCCACAGGGTAGGGGCACTGAAGCTTTCTTT; CDR3: CASSPQGRGTEAFF
size: few; J: TRBJ1-1; D: TRBD1; V: TRBV29-1; DNA: TGCAGCGTTTGTAGGGGGCCCTATGGGGTGGACACTGAAGCTTTCTTT; CDR3: CSVCRGPYGVDTEAFF
size: NA; J: TRBJ1-2; D: NA; V: TRBV4-1; DNA: TGCGCCAGCAGCCCACAAACAGGGTCTAGCGGTGGCTACACCTTC; CDR3: CASSPQTGSSGGYTF
size: NA; J: TRBJ2-7; D: NA; V: TRBV28; DNA: TGTGCCAGCGGCCTCTTTTACGAGCAGTACTTC; CDR3: CASGLFYEQYF
size: NA; J: TRBJ2-5; D: TRBD2; V: TRBV10-3; DNA: TGTGCCATCAGTGATGGCGGGGGGGAGACCCAGTACTTC; CDR3: CAISDGGGETQYF
size: NA; J: TRBJ2-3; D: TRBD2; V: TRBV28; DNA: TGTGCCAGCAGTTTATTGATGCTAGCGGGAGAACACGGCACAGATACGCAGTATTTT; CDR3: CASSLLMLAGEHGTDTQYF
size: NA; J: TRBJ1-3; D: NA; V: TRBV7-2; DNA: TGTGCCAGCAGCTTAGGAACAGGGCTAACTGGAAACACCATATATTTT; CDR3: CASSLGTGLTGNTIYF
size: NA; J: TRBJ2-7; D: TRBD2; V: TRBV2; DNA: TGTGCCAGCAGTCGTCAACTAGCGGGCTTCTACGAGCAGTACTTC; CDR3: CASSRQLAGFYEQYF
size: NA; J: TRBJ2-7; D: NA; V: TRBV5-1; DNA: TGCGCCAGCAGACAAGGAGGCTACGAGCAGTACTTC; CDR3: CASRQGGYEQYF
size: NA; J: TRBJ2-1; D: NA; V: TRBV6-1; DNA: TGTGCCAGCAGTGAACTAACAGTCTCCTACAATGAGCAGTTCTTC; CDR3: CASSELTVSYNEQFF
size: NA; J: TRBJ2-7; D: NA; V: TRBV6-5; DNA: TGTGCCAGCAGCCTTACCCGAGACAGTACCTACGAGCAGTACTTC; CDR3: CASSLTRDSTYEQYF
size: once; J: TRBJ1-3; D: NA; V: TRBV6-6; DNA: TGTGCCAGCAGAGGTCAGGGTACTTTTACGGGAAACACCATATATTTT; CDR3: CASRGQGTFTGNTIYF
size: NA; J: TRBJ2-2; D: TRBD2; V: TRBV6-6; DNA: TGTGCCAGCAGTTACTCTAGCGGGAGTACCGGGGAGCTGTTTTTT; CDR3: CASSYSSGSTGELFF
size: NA; J: TRBJ1-4; D: NA; V: TRBV27; DNA: TGTGCCAGCAGTTTTAATGGGGGCGGAGAAAAACTGTTTTTT; CDR3: CASSFNGGGEKLFF
size: NA; J: TRBJ2-1; D: TRBD1; V: TRBV9; DNA: TGTGCCAGCAGCGTCCCCGGACAGGGCGGTGAGCAGTTCTTC; CDR3: CASSVPGQGGEQFF
size: NA; J: TRBJ2-3; D: TRBD1; V: TRBV27; DNA: TGTGCCAGCAGTTTGTCGGGACAGTACACAGATACGCAGTATTTT; CDR3: CASSLSGQYTDTQYF
size: NA; J: TRBJ1-5; D: NA; V: TRBV19; DNA: TGTGCCAGTAGATCGGGCAGGGTGAGGCAGCCCCAGCATTTT; CDR3: CASRSGRVRQPQHF
size: once; J: TRBJ2-3; D: TRBD1; V: TRBV5-1; DNA: TGCGCCAGCAGTCGGGACAGCAGCACAGATACGCAGTATTTT; CDR3: CASSRDSSTDTQYF
size: NA; J: TRBJ2-1; D: TRBD2; V: TRBV5-1; DNA: TGCGCCAGCAGCCTCTCCGGGAGGTTCTCCTACAATGAGCAGTTCTTC; CDR3: CASSLSGRFSYNEQFF
size: NA; J: TRBJ2-7; D: NA; V: TRBV28; DNA: TGTGCCAGCAGTTTATTCCACAGGTCGGCGGCTTACTATGGGCAGTACTTC; CDR3: CASSLFHRSAAYYGQYF
size: NA; J: TRBJ1-2; D: NA; V: TRBV14; DNA: TGTGCCAGCAGCCAATCCAATAACTATGGCTACACCTTC; CDR3: CASSQSNNYGYTF
size: NA; J: TRBJ2-7; D: TRBD1; V: TRBV11-2; DNA: TGTGCCAGCAGCTTGACTTCCGGGACAGGGGCACCCTACGAGCAGTACTTC; CDR3: CASSLTSGTGAPYEQYF
size: NA; J: TRBJ2-1; D: NA; V: TRBV30; DNA: TGTGCCTGGAGTGGGGTGTCAGAGGGCCTTAGCTCCTACAATGAGCAGTTCTTC; CDR3: CAWSGVSEGLSSYNEQFF
size: NA; J: TRBJ2-7; D: NA; V: TRBV6-1; DNA: TGTGCCAGCAGTGGCGGGACAGTTCCTACGATCTACGAGCAGTACTTC; CDR3: CASSGGTVPTIYEQYF
size: NA; J: TRBJ1-1; D: TRBD1; V: TRBV5-1; DNA: TGCGCCAGCAGCTCGACAGGGTTGAACACTGAAGCTTTCTTT; CDR3: CASSSTGLNTEAFF
size: NA; J: TRBJ2-7; D: TRBD1; V: TRBV4-2; DNA: TGTGCCAGCAGCCAATCAGGGACAGGGGACTACGAGCAGTACTTC; CDR3: CASSQSGTGDYEQYF
size: NA; J: TRBJ1-2; D: NA; V: TRBV18; DNA: TGTGCCAGCTCACCACTTACCCAGGTCTATGGCTACACCTTC; CDR3: CASSPLTQVYGYTF
size: NA; J: TRBJ1-2; D: NA; V: TRBV7-6; DNA: TGTGCCAGCAGCTTAAACGGGGGGATGAAGGGCTACACCTTC; CDR3: CASSLNGGMKGYTF
size: NA; J: TRBJ1-2; D: NA; V: TRBV6-6; DNA: TGTGCCAGCAGTTACTCGTTCGGGGATGGCTACACCTTC; CDR3: CASSYSFGDGYTF